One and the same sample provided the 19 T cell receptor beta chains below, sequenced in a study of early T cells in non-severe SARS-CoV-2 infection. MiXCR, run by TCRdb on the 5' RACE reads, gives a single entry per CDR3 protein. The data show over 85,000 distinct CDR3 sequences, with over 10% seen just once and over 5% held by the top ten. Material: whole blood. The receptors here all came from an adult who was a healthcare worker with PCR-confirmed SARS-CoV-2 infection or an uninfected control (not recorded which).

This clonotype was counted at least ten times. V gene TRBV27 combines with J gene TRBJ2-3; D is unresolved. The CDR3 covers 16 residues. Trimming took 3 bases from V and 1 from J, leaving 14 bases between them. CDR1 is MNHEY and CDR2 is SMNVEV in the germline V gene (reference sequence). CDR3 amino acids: CASSFGMGLGTDTQYF. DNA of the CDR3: TGTGCCAGCAGTTTTGGGATGGGGTTGGGCACAGATACGCAGTATTTT.

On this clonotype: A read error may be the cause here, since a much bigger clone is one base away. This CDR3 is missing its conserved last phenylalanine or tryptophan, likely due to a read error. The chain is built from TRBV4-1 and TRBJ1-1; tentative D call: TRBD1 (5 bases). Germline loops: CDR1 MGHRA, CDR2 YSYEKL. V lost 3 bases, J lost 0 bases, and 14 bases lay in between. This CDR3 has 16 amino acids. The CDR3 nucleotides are TGCGCCAGCAGCCACCCAAGTAGCAGGGTGAACACTGAAGCTTTCTCT. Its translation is CASSHPSSRVNTEAFS.

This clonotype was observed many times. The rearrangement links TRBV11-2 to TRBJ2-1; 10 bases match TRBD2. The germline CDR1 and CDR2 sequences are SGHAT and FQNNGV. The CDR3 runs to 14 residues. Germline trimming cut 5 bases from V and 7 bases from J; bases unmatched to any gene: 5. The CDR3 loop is CASSPLSGRNEQFF. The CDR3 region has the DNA TGTGCCAGCAGCCCCCTTAGCGGGAGGAATGAGCAGTTCTTC. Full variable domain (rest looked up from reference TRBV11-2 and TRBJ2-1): EAGVAQSPRYKIIEKRQSVAFWCNPISGHATLYWYQQILGQGPKLLIQFQNNGVVDDSQLPKDRFSAERLKGVDSTLKIQPAKLEDSAVYLCASSPLSGRNEQFFGPGTRLTVL.

The CDR3 DNA is TGTGCCTGGACCGGGGCGAATGAAAAACTGTTTTTT. Its protein is CAWTGANEKLFF. This chain links TRBV30 with TRBJ1-4; tentative D call: TRBD1 (5 bases). CDR3 length: 12 residues. Between the trimmed V and J ends, which lost 4 bases and 5 bases, there was a span of 8 bases. Germline V gene sequence: CDR1 GTSNPN, CDR2 SVGIG (reference sequence).

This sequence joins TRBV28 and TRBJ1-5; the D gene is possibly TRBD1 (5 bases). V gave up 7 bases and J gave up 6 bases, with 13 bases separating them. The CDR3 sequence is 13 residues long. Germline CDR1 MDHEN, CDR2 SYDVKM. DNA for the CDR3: TGTGCCAGCACCTGGGGGGGACTTCAGCCCCAGCATTTT. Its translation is CASTWGGLQPQHF.

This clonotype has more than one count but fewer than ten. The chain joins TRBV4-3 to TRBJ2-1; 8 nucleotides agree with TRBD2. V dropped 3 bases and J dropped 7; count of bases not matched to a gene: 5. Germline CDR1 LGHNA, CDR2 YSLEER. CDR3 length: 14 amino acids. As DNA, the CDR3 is TGCGCCAGCAGCCAGGTAGCGGGATTGAATGAGCAGTTCTTC. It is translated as CASSQVAGLNEQFF.

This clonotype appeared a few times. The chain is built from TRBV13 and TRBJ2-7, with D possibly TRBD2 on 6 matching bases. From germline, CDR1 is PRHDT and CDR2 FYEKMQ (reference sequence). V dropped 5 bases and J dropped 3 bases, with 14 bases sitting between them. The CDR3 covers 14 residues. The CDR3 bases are TGTGCCAGCAGCGCCCGACTAGGACTCTACGAGCAGTACTTC. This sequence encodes CASSARLGLYEQYF.

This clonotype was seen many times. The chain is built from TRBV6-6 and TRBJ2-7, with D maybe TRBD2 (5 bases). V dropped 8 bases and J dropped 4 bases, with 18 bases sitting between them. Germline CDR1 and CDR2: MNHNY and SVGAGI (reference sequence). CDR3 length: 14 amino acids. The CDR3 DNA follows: TGTGCCAGCCAAGAACTAGGATACGCATACGAGCAGTACTTC. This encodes CASQELGYAYEQYF.

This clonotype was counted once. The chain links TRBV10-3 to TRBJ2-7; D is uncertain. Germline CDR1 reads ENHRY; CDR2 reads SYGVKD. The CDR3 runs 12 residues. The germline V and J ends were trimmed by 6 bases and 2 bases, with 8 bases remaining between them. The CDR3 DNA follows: TGTGCCATCAGGGACGCCCCCTACGAGCAGTACTTC. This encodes CAIRDAPYEQYF.

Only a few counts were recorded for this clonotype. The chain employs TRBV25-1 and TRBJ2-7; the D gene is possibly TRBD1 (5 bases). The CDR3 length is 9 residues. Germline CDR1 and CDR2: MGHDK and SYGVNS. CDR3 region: CVQGLRAYF. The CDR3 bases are TGTGTTCAGGGCCTTCGCGCATACTTC.

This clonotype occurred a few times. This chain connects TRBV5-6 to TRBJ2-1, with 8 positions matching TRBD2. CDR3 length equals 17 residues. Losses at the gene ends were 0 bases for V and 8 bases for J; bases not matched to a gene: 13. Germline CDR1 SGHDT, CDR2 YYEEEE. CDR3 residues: CASSLATWTSLMDEQFF. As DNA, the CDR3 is TGTGCCAGCAGCTTGGCGACGTGGACTAGCCTCATGGATGAGCAGTTCTTC.

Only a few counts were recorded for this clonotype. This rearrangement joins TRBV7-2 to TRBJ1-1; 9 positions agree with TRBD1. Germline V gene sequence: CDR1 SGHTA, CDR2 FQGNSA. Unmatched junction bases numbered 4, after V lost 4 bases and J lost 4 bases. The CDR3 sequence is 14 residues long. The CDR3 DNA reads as TGTGCCAGCAGCTCGACAGGGGGAGGCACTGAAGCTTTCTTT. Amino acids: CASSSTGGGTEAFF.

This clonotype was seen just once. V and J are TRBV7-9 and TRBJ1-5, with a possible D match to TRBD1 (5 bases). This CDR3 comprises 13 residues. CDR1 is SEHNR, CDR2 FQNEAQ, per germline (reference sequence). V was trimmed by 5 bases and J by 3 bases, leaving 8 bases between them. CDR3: CASSGGLNQPQHF. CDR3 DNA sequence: TGTGCCAGCAGCGGGGGTCTCAATCAGCCCCAGCATTTT. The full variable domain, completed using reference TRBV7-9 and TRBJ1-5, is DTGVSQNPRHKITKRGQNVTFRCDPISEHNRLYWYRQTLGQGPEFLTYFQNEAQLEKSRLLSDRFSAERPKGSFSTLEIQRTEQGDSAMYLCASSGGLNQPQHFGDGTRLSIL.

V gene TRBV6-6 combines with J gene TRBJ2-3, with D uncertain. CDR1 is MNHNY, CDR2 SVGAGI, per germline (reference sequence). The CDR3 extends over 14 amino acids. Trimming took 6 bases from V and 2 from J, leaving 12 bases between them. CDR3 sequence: CASRARSYTDTQYF. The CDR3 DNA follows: TGTGCCAGCAGGGCCAGGAGTTACACAGATACGCAGTATTTT.

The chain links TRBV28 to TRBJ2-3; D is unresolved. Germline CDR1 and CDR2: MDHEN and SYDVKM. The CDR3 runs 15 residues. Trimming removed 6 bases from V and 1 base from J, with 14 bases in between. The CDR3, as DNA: TGTGCCAGCAGGTCGGACGACTCCCGCACAGATACGCAGTATTTT. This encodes CASRSDDSRTDTQYF.

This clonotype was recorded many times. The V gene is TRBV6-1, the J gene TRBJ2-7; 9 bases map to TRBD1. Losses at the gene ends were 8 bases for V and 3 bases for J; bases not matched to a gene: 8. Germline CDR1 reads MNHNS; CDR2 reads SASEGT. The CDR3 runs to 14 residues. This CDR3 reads CASHAPGQGYEQYF. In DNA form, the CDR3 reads TGTGCCAGCCATGCGCCGGGACAGGGCTACGAGCAGTACTTC.

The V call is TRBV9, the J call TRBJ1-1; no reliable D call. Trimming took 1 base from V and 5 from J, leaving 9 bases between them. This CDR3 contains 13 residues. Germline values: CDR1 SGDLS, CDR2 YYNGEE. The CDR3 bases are TGTGCCAGCAGCGTATCGGACGGGACTGAAGCTTTCTTT. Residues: CASSVSDGTEAFF.

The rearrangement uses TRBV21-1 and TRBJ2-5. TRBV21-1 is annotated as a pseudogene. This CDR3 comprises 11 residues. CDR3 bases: TGTGCCAGCAAACCCTTGGAGACCCAGTACTTC. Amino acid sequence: CASKPLETQYF.

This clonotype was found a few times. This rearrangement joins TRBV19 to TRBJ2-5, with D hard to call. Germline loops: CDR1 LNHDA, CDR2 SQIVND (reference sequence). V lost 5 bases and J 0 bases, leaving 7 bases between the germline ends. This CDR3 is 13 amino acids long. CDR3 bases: TGTGCCAGTAGTCGCCGGGACCAAGAGACCCAGTACTTC. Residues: CASSRRDQETQYF.